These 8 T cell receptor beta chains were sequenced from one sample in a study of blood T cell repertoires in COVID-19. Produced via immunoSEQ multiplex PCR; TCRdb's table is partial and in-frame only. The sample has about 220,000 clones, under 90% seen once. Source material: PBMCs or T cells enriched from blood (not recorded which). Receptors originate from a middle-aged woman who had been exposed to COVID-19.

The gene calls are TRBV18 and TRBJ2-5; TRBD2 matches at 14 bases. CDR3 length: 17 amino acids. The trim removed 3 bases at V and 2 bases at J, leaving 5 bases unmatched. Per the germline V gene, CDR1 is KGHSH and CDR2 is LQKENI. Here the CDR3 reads CASSPGLAGGGQETQYF. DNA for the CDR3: TGTGCCAGCTCACCCGGACTAGCGGGGGGTGGACAAGAGACCCAGTACTTC.

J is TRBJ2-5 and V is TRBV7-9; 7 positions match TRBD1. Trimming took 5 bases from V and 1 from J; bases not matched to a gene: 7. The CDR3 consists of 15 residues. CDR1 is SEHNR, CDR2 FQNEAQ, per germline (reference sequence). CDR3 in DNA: TGTGCCAGCAGCCCTCCGGGGACAGCCCAAGAGACCCAGTACTTC. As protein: CASSPPGTAQETQYF.

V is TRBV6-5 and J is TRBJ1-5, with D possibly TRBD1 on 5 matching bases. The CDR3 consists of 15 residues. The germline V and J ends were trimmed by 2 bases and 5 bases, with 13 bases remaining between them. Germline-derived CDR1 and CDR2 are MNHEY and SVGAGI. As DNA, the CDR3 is TGTGCCAGCAGTTACACTACAGGTACTGATCAGCCCCAGCATTTT. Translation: CASSYTTGTDQPQHF.

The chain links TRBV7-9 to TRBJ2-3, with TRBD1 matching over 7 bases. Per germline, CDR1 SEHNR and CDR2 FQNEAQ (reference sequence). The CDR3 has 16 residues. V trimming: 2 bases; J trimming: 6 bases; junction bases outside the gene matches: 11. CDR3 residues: CASSLKGAFIADTQYF. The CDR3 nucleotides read TGTGCCAGCAGCTTAAAGGGGGCCTTTATAGCGGATACGCAGTATTTT.

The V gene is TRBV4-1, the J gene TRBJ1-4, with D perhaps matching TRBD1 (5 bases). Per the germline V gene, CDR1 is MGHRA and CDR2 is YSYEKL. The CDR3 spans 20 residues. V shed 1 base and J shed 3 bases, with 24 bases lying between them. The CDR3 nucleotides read TGCGCCAGCAGCCAAGCCACCTCAGGGCAGAACCTGGGGTCTAATGAAAAACTGTTTTTT. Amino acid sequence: CASSQATSGQNLGSNEKLFF.

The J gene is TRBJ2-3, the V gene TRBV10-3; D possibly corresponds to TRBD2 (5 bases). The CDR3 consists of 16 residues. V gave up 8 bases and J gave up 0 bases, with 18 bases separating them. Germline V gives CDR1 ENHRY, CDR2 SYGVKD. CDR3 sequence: CAIGGRARSSTDTQYF. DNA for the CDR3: TGTGCCATCGGAGGCAGAGCAAGGTCTAGCACAGATACGCAGTATTTT.

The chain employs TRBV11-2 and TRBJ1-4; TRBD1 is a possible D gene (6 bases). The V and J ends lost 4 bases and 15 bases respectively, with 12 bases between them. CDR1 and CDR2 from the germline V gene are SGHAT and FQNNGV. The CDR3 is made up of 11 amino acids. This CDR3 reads CASSSQGVVFF. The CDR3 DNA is TGTGCCAGCAGCTCACAGGGTGTGGTGTTTTTT.

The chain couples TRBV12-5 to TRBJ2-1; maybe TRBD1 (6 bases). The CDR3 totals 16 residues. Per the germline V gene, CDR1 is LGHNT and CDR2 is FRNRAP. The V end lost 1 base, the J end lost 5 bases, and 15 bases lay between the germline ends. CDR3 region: CASGLESWGQHNEQFF. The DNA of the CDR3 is TGTGCTAGTGGTTTGGAGAGCTGGGGGCAACACAATGAGCAGTTCTTC.